This T cell receptor beta chain was documented in a study of OX40 agonist ivuxolimab in advanced cancers. Assay used: immunoSEQ multiplex PCR; TCRdb lists only in-frame clones, some missing. Among more than 95,000 clones, 92% were seen once, and the ten largest hold under 0.95%. Germline values: CDR1 LNHDA, CDR2 SQIVND (reference sequence). V was clipped by 4 bases and J by 4 bases, with 16 bases between them. This CDR3 is 15 amino acids long. The source was CD4+ or CD8+ T cells sorted from blood, collected in a trial of the OX40 agonist ivuxolimab. This receptor was identified in an adult with an advanced solid tumor such as melanoma, head and neck, liver or kidney cancer. The genes are TRBV19 and TRBJ1-2, with a tentative D call TRBD1 (5 bases). The DNA for the CDR3 is TGTGCCAGTAGTACCTTAGAGGGGCGCGCCTATGGCTACACCTTC. Residues: CASSTLEGRAYGYTF.